The rows below give T cell receptor beta chains drawn from one sample of a study of radiation and T cells in renal cell carcinoma. TCRdb's copy holds only in-frame clones and misses some; the assay was immunoSEQ multiplex PCR. The sample lists 100,000 to 150,000 clones, roughly 80% occurring once. This specimen consisted of blood, obtained from a patient whose treatment included radiotherapy and nephrectomy. The receptors come from a woman aged 55-69 years with renal cell carcinoma. The CDR3 runs from the conserved cysteine through the conserved F or W. Each record gives: CDR3 length, J gene, V gene, CDR3 protein.

cdr3_length: 16; j_call: TRBJ2-5; v_call: TRBV6-5; cdr3_aa: CASSYSPPGGQETQYF
cdr3_length: 15; j_call: TRBJ1-1; v_call: TRBV7-3; cdr3_aa: CASSNMIGPGTEAFF
cdr3_length: 12; j_call: TRBJ2-7; v_call: TRBV15; cdr3_aa: CATSRHRDEQYF
cdr3_length: 13; j_call: TRBJ1-1; v_call: TRBV9; cdr3_aa: CASSAGQNTEAFF
cdr3_length: 15; j_call: TRBJ1-2; v_call: TRBV6-5; cdr3_aa: CASSPGGTGRYGYTF
cdr3_length: 18; j_call: TRBJ1-1; v_call: TRBV9; cdr3_aa: CASSTNEDAGGFGIEAFF
cdr3_length: 12; j_call: TRBJ1-4; v_call: TRBV28; cdr3_aa: CATLGGGEKLFF
cdr3_length: 16; j_call: TRBJ1-5; v_call: TRBV9; cdr3_aa: CASSADGGGSGQPQHF
cdr3_length: 11; j_call: TRBJ2-3; v_call: TRBV6-5; cdr3_aa: CASSFEDTQYF
cdr3_length: 15; j_call: TRBJ2-1; v_call: TRBV4-1; cdr3_aa: CASSQGRLAGNEQFF
cdr3_length: 16; j_call: TRBJ2-1; v_call: TRBV7-2; cdr3_aa: CASSYFSGFSYNEQFF
cdr3_length: 13; j_call: TRBJ1-1; v_call: TRBV7-3; cdr3_aa: CASSRDRTTEAFF
cdr3_length: 15; j_call: TRBJ1-3; v_call: TRBV28; cdr3_aa: CASSPVEPVGNTIYF
cdr3_length: 12; j_call: TRBJ2-7; v_call: TRBV7-9; cdr3_aa: CASSPNRGEQYF
cdr3_length: 13; j_call: TRBJ2-1; v_call: TRBV28; cdr3_aa: CATTLAGNNEQFF
cdr3_length: 13; j_call: TRBJ2-7; v_call: TRBV10-2; cdr3_aa: CATQLALSYEQYF
cdr3_length: 15; j_call: TRBJ2-3; v_call: TRBV6-5; cdr3_aa: CASSLGQGVTDTQYF
cdr3_length: 16; j_call: TRBJ2-7; v_call: TRBV9; cdr3_aa: CASSAKQGAVSYEQYF
cdr3_length: 14; j_call: TRBJ1-2; v_call: TRBV5-4; cdr3_aa: CASRNAGQGYGYTF
cdr3_length: 13; j_call: TRBJ1-1; v_call: TRBV29-1; cdr3_aa: CSAPGLAITEAFF
cdr3_length: 16; j_call: TRBJ2-5; v_call: TRBV19; cdr3_aa: CASSIGELGWDRTQYF
cdr3_length: 13; j_call: TRBJ1-6; v_call: TRBV28; cdr3_aa: CASLNSGGSPLHF
cdr3_length: 15; j_call: TRBJ2-6; v_call: TRBV6-1; cdr3_aa: CASRTQKTGANVLTF
cdr3_length: 15; j_call: TRBJ1-2; v_call: TRBV4-2; cdr3_aa: CASSQVPGEAYGYTF
cdr3_length: 16; j_call: TRBJ2-4; v_call: TRBV9; cdr3_aa: CASSGGSFREMEIQYF
cdr3_length: 15; j_call: TRBJ1-5; v_call: TRBV6-1; cdr3_aa: CASTEIGQSNQPQHF
cdr3_length: 13; j_call: TRBJ2-5; v_call: TRBV29-1; cdr3_aa: CSVIELTGETQYF
cdr3_length: 16; j_call: TRBJ1-1; v_call: TRBV7-6; cdr3_aa: CASSLEPGGLNTEAFF
cdr3_length: 14; j_call: TRBJ1-3; v_call: TRBV7-2; cdr3_aa: CASSLGPGGDTIYF
cdr3_length: 16; j_call: TRBJ2-1; v_call: TRBV4-2; cdr3_aa: CASSHGGTSSYNEQFF
cdr3_length: 14; j_call: TRBJ2-7; v_call: TRBV9; cdr3_aa: CASSFRDRPLEQYF
cdr3_length: 14; j_call: TRBJ2-5; v_call: TRBV7-6; cdr3_aa: CASSSAAVQETQYF
cdr3_length: 14; j_call: TRBJ2-7; v_call: TRBV7-9; cdr3_aa: CASSSDRGFREQYF